The clone carrying this TCR beta chain was seen only a few times. The CDR3 consists of 15 residues. Trimming cost V 6 bases and J 5 bases; bases outside gene matches: 9. CDR1 is DFQATT, CDR2 SNEGSKA, per germline (reference sequence). The data were taken from a study of early T cells in non-severe SARS-CoV-2 infection. MiXCR, run by TCRdb on the 5' RACE reads, gives a single entry per CDR3 protein. Seen here are more than 85,000 distinct CDR3 sequences, 16% observed once, and the top ten hold around 1.3%. The sequencing sample was made of whole blood. This chain uses TRBV20-1 with TRBJ2-3; TRBD2 aligns across 12 bases. This TCR came from an adult who was a healthcare worker with PCR-confirmed SARS-CoV-2 infection or an uninfected control (not recorded which). The CDR3 protein is CSADWTSGKLDTQYF. The CDR3 nucleotides read TGCAGTGCGGATTGGACTAGCGGGAAATTAGATACGCAGTATTTT.